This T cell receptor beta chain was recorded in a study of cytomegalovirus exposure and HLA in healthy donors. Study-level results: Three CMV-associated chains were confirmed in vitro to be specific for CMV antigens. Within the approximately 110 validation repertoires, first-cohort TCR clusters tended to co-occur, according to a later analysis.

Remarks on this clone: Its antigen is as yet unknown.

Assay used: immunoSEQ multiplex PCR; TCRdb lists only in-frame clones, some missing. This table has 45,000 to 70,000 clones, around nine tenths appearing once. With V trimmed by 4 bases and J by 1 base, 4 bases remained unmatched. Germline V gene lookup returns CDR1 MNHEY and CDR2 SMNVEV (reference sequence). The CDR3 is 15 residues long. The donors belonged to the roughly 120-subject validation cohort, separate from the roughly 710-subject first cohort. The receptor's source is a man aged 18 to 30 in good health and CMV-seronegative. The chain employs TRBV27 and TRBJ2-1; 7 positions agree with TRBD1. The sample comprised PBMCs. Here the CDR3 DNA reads TGTGCCAGCAGTTCCGGGACAGTATCCTACAATGAGCAGTTCTTC. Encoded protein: CASSSGTVSYNEQFF.